This is a list of T cell receptor beta chains from one sample in a study of blood T cell repertoires in COVID-19. The protocol was immunoSEQ multiplex PCR, while the TCRdb copy is restricted to in-frame clones and leaves out a portion. The sample has over 250,000 clones; roughly four fifths are singletons. The sample comprised PBMCs or T cells enriched from blood (not recorded which). These receptors were obtained from a young man with acute COVID-19. Each CDR3 is given with its conserved first and last residue. The order of the fields is J gene, clone size, CDR3 length, D gene, V gene, CDR3 DNA, CDR3 protein. D genes are given only for firm matches. The size entry is marked missing in some rows and otherwise reads once, few, many or a size class.

j_call: TRBJ1-2; clone_size: few; cdr3_length: 13; d_call: NA; v_call: TRBV2; cdr3_nt: TGTGCCAGCAGTCCGGACGGGGTGTGGGGCTACACCTTC; cdr3_aa: CASSPDGVWGYTF
j_call: TRBJ1-2; clone_size: NA; cdr3_length: 15; d_call: TRBD1; v_call: TRBV28; cdr3_nt: TGTGCCACCCGGACAGGGATATCCTCCCCAGATGGCTACACCTTC; cdr3_aa: CATRTGISSPDGYTF
j_call: TRBJ2-3; clone_size: NA; cdr3_length: 15; d_call: NA; v_call: TRBV11-3; cdr3_nt: TGTGCCAGCAGCCCCGTAGCTGCTAGCACAGATACGCAGTATTTT; cdr3_aa: CASSPVAASTDTQYF
j_call: TRBJ2-2; clone_size: NA; cdr3_length: 18; d_call: TRBD1; v_call: TRBV24-1; cdr3_nt: TGTGCCACCAGTGATTTGGGGACAGGGGGCGTGAACACCGGGGAGCTGTTTTTT; cdr3_aa: CATSDLGTGGVNTGELFF
j_call: TRBJ1-3; clone_size: once; cdr3_length: 19; d_call: NA; v_call: TRBV4-1; cdr3_nt: TGCGCCAGCAGCGGAAAGAACCGGGACACCTTAAGCTCTGGAAACACCATATATTTT; cdr3_aa: CASSGKNRDTLSSGNTIYF
j_call: TRBJ2-5; clone_size: NA; cdr3_length: 16; d_call: NA; v_call: TRBV5-4; cdr3_nt: TGTGCCAGCAGCACTGGACAGCGGGGAGGCCAGGAGACCCAGTACTTC; cdr3_aa: CASSTGQRGGQETQYF
j_call: TRBJ2-3; clone_size: NA; cdr3_length: 13; d_call: NA; v_call: TRBV5-4; cdr3_nt: TGTGCCAGCAGCTTCGGTGACACAGATACGCAGTATTTT; cdr3_aa: CASSFGDTDTQYF
j_call: TRBJ2-4; clone_size: NA; cdr3_length: 16; d_call: NA; v_call: TRBV15; cdr3_nt: TGTGCCACCAGCAGAGATTTAGGGGCAGCCAAAAACATTCAGTACTTC; cdr3_aa: CATSRDLGAAKNIQYF
j_call: TRBJ1-2; clone_size: NA; cdr3_length: 13; d_call: TRBD1; v_call: TRBV27; cdr3_nt: TGTGCCAGCAGTGGAGGGACAGTTTTTGGCTACACCTTC; cdr3_aa: CASSGGTVFGYTF
j_call: TRBJ1-6; clone_size: NA; cdr3_length: 17; d_call: NA; v_call: TRBV4-3; cdr3_nt: TGCGCCAGCAGCCAGGAGCGCTCCGGAGCAAATAATTCACCCCTCCACTTT; cdr3_aa: CASSQERSGANNSPLHF